The rows below give T cell receptor beta chains drawn from one sample of a study of blood T cell repertoires in COVID-19. The protocol was immunoSEQ multiplex PCR, while the TCRdb copy is restricted to in-frame clones and leaves out a portion. Among a few hundred thousand clones listed, roughly four fifths were seen once. Material: peripheral blood. The receptors originated from a person aged 70 to 85 with COVID-19, enrolled during active disease. CDR3s include the opening cysteine and the closing phenylalanine or tryptophan. The D gene is left open where the match is weak. The size field is filled for only some rows; it gives once, few, many or a size class.

abundance: once
d_gene: -
v_gene: TRBV9
j_gene: TRBJ1-1
CDR3nt: TGTGCCAGCAGCGTAATTCCGGGGATGAACACTGAAGCTTTCTTT
CDR3aa: CASSVIPGMNTEAFF

abundance: -
d_gene: TRBD1
v_gene: TRBV13
j_gene: TRBJ2-7
CDR3nt: TGTGCCAGCAGCCAATATTTAGGGACAGGGGTTTCCTACGAGCAGTACTTC
CDR3aa: CASSQYLGTGVSYEQYF

abundance: -
d_gene: -
v_gene: TRBV4-1
j_gene: TRBJ2-5
CDR3nt: TGCGCCAGCAGCCAAGGGCCGGGGTTGGAGACCCAGTACTTC
CDR3aa: CASSQGPGLETQYF

abundance: -
d_gene: -
v_gene: TRBV9
j_gene: TRBJ2-3
CDR3nt: TGTGCCAGCAGCGTAGTTGGAGTGAGCACAGATACGCAGTATTTT
CDR3aa: CASSVVGVSTDTQYF

abundance: few
d_gene: TRBD1
v_gene: TRBV7-9
j_gene: TRBJ1-2
CDR3nt: TGTGCCAGCAGTCGAACAGGGGCCTATGGCTACACCTTC
CDR3aa: CASSRTGAYGYTF

abundance: -
d_gene: TRBD1
v_gene: TRBV29-1
j_gene: TRBJ1-6
CDR3nt: TGCAGCGTCGCAGGGGGATCCTATAATTCACCCCTCCACTTT
CDR3aa: CSVAGGSYNSPLHF

abundance: -
d_gene: TRBD2
v_gene: TRBV7-2
j_gene: TRBJ2-3
CDR3nt: TGTGCCAGCAGCTTAAATAGCGGGGGGGCCACAGATACGCAGTATTTT
CDR3aa: CASSLNSGGATDTQYF

abundance: -
d_gene: TRBD2
v_gene: TRBV6-5
j_gene: TRBJ2-7
CDR3nt: TGTGCCACCCTCCTCGGACTAGCGGGCCTCGAGCAGTACTTC
CDR3aa: CATLLGLAGLEQYF

abundance: once
d_gene: -
v_gene: TRBV29-1
j_gene: TRBJ2-7
CDR3nt: TGCAGCGTTGAGACAGAATACGAGCAGTACTTC
CDR3aa: CSVETEYEQYF

abundance: -
d_gene: TRBD1
v_gene: TRBV4-1
j_gene: TRBJ1-3
CDR3nt: TGCGCCAGCAGCACCCGACAGGGAGGAACTGGAAACACCATATATTTT
CDR3aa: CASSTRQGGTGNTIYF

abundance: -
d_gene: TRBD1
v_gene: TRBV30
j_gene: TRBJ1-5
CDR3nt: TGTGCCTGGAGTGAGGGGGCGTTAAACAATCAGCCCCAGCATTTT
CDR3aa: CAWSEGALNNQPQHF

abundance: -
d_gene: TRBD1
v_gene: TRBV6-5
j_gene: TRBJ2-7
CDR3nt: TGTGCCAGCAAAGGGTCTGGACAGGGAACCTACGAGCAGTACTTC
CDR3aa: CASKGSGQGTYEQYF

abundance: -
d_gene: TRBD1
v_gene: TRBV24-1
j_gene: TRBJ2-1
CDR3nt: TGTGCCACCAGTGTGACGAGGACAGGGGGCGTCGATGAGCAGTTCTTC
CDR3aa: CATSVTRTGGVDEQFF

abundance: -
d_gene: -
v_gene: TRBV7-6
j_gene: TRBJ1-1
CDR3nt: TGTGCCAGCAGCTTAGCTGGGATCGGGGGGAAAGCTTTCTTT
CDR3aa: CASSLAGIGGKAFF

abundance: -
d_gene: TRBD1
v_gene: TRBV27
j_gene: TRBJ1-1
CDR3nt: TGTGCCAGCTCGGGACAGGGATATATGAACACTGAAGCTTTCTTT
CDR3aa: CASSGQGYMNTEAFF

abundance: -
d_gene: -
v_gene: TRBV3-1/TRBV3-2
j_gene: TRBJ2-7
CDR3nt: TGTGCCAGCAGCCAAGATTTTTGGGGGAGGAACGAGCAGTACTTC
CDR3aa: CASSQDFWGRNEQYF

abundance: -
d_gene: TRBD2
v_gene: TRBV28
j_gene: TRBJ2-7
CDR3nt: TGTGCCAGCAGGCCGGGACTAGCGGGCTACGAGCAGTACTTC
CDR3aa: CASRPGLAGYEQYF

abundance: -
d_gene: TRBD1
v_gene: TRBV11-2
j_gene: TRBJ2-5
CDR3nt: TGTGCCAGCAGCCCCGGGACAGGACTTCTGAAGACCCAGTACTTC
CDR3aa: CASSPGTGLLKTQYF

abundance: -
d_gene: TRBD1
v_gene: TRBV24-1
j_gene: TRBJ2-1
CDR3nt: TGTGCCACCAGTGATTTGCTGGGGGGACAGGGGGCGAATGAGCAGTTCTTC
CDR3aa: CATSDLLGGQGANEQFF

abundance: -
d_gene: -
v_gene: TRBV5-1
j_gene: TRBJ1-3
CDR3nt: TGCGCCAGCAGCTTGTCCAGGAACTCTGGAAACACCATATATTTT
CDR3aa: CASSLSRNSGNTIYF

abundance: -
d_gene: -
v_gene: TRBV9
j_gene: TRBJ1-1
CDR3nt: TGTGCCAGCAGCACCCAGGCGAACACTGAAGCTTTCTTT
CDR3aa: CASSTQANTEAFF

abundance: -
d_gene: TRBD1
v_gene: TRBV27
j_gene: TRBJ2-5
CDR3nt: TGTGCCAGCAGTTTAAAGACAGGGCCAGCGACCCAGTACTTC
CDR3aa: CASSLKTGPATQYF

abundance: few
d_gene: -
v_gene: TRBV19
j_gene: TRBJ1-5
CDR3nt: TGTGCCAGTAGTAGGCAGGCCCAAGGTTTTACTCCCCAGCATTTT
CDR3aa: CASSRQAQGFTPQHF

abundance: -
d_gene: TRBD2
v_gene: TRBV20-1
j_gene: TRBJ2-1
CDR3nt: TGCAGTGCATTGCGGGAGCGGGAGTTCTTC
CDR3aa: CSALREREFF

abundance: -
d_gene: -
v_gene: TRBV12-5
j_gene: TRBJ2-5
CDR3nt: TGTGCTAGTGGTTCCGACAGTGTCGGTTGGGAGACCCAGTACTTC
CDR3aa: CASGSDSVGWETQYF

abundance: -
d_gene: TRBD1
v_gene: TRBV6-9
j_gene: TRBJ1-3
CDR3nt: TGTGCCAGCAGCGGATGGGGACAGGGGCTCCCTGGAAACACCATATATTTT
CDR3aa: CASSGWGQGLPGNTIYF

abundance: few
d_gene: TRBD2
v_gene: TRBV28
j_gene: TRBJ2-3
CDR3nt: TGTGCCAGCTTTATAGGAGCGGGAGGAGCCACAGATACGCAGTATTTT
CDR3aa: CASFIGAGGATDTQYF

abundance: -
d_gene: -
v_gene: TRBV6-2/TRBV6-3
j_gene: TRBJ2-7
CDR3nt: TGTGCCAGCAGTTACGGGATGGGAGATTTGCAGTACTTC
CDR3aa: CASSYGMGDLQYF

abundance: -
d_gene: TRBD1
v_gene: TRBV5-1
j_gene: TRBJ2-7
CDR3nt: TGCGCCAGCAGTTCCGGGACAGTCTACGAGCAGTACTTC
CDR3aa: CASSSGTVYEQYF

abundance: -
d_gene: -
v_gene: TRBV19
j_gene: TRBJ1-2
CDR3nt: TGTGCCAGTAGTACTCCAGGGGCCCCTATCTATGGCTACACCTTC
CDR3aa: CASSTPGAPIYGYTF

abundance: -
d_gene: TRBD1
v_gene: TRBV7-2
j_gene: TRBJ1-2
CDR3nt: TGTGCCAGCAGCTTATTACCCACAGGGGGCGGGGGCTACACCTTC
CDR3aa: CASSLLPTGGGGYTF

abundance: -
d_gene: -
v_gene: TRBV18
j_gene: TRBJ2-3
CDR3nt: TGTGCCAGCTCCCCGTCGGGCACAGATACGCAGTATTTT
CDR3aa: CASSPSGTDTQYF

abundance: -
d_gene: TRBD2
v_gene: TRBV5-1
j_gene: TRBJ2-5
CDR3nt: TGCGCCAGCAGCTTTGCGCTAGCGGGAGGGCTGTACCAAGAGACCCAGTACTTC
CDR3aa: CASSFALAGGLYQETQYF

abundance: once
d_gene: -
v_gene: TRBV7-9
j_gene: TRBJ2-1
CDR3nt: TGTGCCAGCAGCATCGACAGGTACAATGAGCAGTTCTTC
CDR3aa: CASSIDRYNEQFF

abundance: few
d_gene: -
v_gene: TRBV6-5
j_gene: TRBJ2-3
CDR3nt: TGTGCCAGCAGTATCGGGACTGCCACAGATACGCAGTATTTT
CDR3aa: CASSIGTATDTQYF

abundance: once
d_gene: TRBD1
v_gene: TRBV27
j_gene: TRBJ1-2
CDR3nt: TGTGCCAGCAGTTTAGGGCCGGCAGGGGGTAACTATGGCTACACCTTC
CDR3aa: CASSLGPAGGNYGYTF

abundance: -
d_gene: -
v_gene: TRBV6-5
j_gene: TRBJ1-5
CDR3nt: TGTGCCAGCAGGGGTGGAGGGGTGGGCAATCAGCCCCAGCATTTT
CDR3aa: CASRGGGVGNQPQHF

abundance: -
d_gene: -
v_gene: TRBV11-2
j_gene: TRBJ1-1
CDR3nt: TGTGCCAGCAGCTCCACACCGAACACTGAAGCTTTCTTT
CDR3aa: CASSSTPNTEAFF

abundance: -
d_gene: -
v_gene: TRBV5-1
j_gene: TRBJ1-2
CDR3nt: TGCGCCAGCAGCAGAGGAGGTCCGGAAGACTATGGCTACACCTTC
CDR3aa: CASSRGGPEDYGYTF

abundance: -
d_gene: TRBD2
v_gene: TRBV28
j_gene: TRBJ2-5
CDR3nt: TGTGCCAGCAGCGAAACACTAGCGGGGGGAATGGGCGAGACCCAGTACTTC
CDR3aa: CASSETLAGGMGETQYF

abundance: -
d_gene: TRBD2
v_gene: TRBV5-6
j_gene: TRBJ2-1
CDR3nt: TGTGCCAGCAGCTTGTCCGCTAGCGGCTACGATAGTGAGCAGTTCTTC
CDR3aa: CASSLSASGYDSEQFF

abundance: -
d_gene: TRBD1
v_gene: TRBV10-1
j_gene: TRBJ1-1
CDR3nt: TGCGCCAGAGGTGAGAGGGGGCTTAACACTGAAGCTTTCTTT
CDR3aa: CARGERGLNTEAFF

abundance: -
d_gene: -
v_gene: TRBV18
j_gene: TRBJ1-2
CDR3nt: TGTGCCAGCTCACCGGACACCCCCTATGGCTACACCTTC
CDR3aa: CASSPDTPYGYTF